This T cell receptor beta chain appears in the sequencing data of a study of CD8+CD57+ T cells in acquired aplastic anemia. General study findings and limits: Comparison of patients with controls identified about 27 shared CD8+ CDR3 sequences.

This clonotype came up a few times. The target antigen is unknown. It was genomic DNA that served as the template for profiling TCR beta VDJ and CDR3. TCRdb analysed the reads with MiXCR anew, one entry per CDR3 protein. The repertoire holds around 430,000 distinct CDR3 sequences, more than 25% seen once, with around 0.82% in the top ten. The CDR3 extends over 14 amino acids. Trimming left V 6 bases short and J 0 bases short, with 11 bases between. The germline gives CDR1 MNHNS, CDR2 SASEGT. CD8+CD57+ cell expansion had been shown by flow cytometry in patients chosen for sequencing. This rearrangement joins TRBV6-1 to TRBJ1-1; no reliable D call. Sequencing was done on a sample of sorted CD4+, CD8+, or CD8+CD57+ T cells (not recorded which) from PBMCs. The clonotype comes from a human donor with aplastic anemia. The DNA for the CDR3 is TGTGCCAGCAGGCTAGATGGCGTGAACACTGAAGCTTTCTTT. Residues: CASRLDGVNTEAFF.